A single sample gave rise to the 12 T cell receptor beta chains below, sequenced in a study of blood T cell repertoires in COVID-19 (dated by TCRdb to 2018 to 2020). Library method: the immunoSEQ multiplex PCR assay. This is the immuneACCESS table as TCRdb keeps it, with only in-frame sequences that have V and J called. A part of the clones is gone; compared with another copy, unresolved V genes explain less than half, and the rest is unexplained. In all, the sample holds around 200,000 clones, and around nine tenths of those were seen once. More than 0.75% of the sample comes from the top ten. The specimen sequenced was PBMCs or T cells enriched from blood (not recorded which). These receptors came from a woman younger than 35 who had recovered from COVID-19.

In this sample, this clone turned up a few times. The DNA for the CDR3 is TGTGCCACCGGAAGACAGGGCAGTAGGGATGGCTACACCTTC. This gives the protein CATGRQGSRDGYTF. The chain employs TRBV14 and TRBJ1-2; 7 nucleotides match TRBD1. With 10 bases clipped from V and 6 bases from J, the junction kept 14 bases outside the gene matches. Germline V gives CDR1 SGHDN, CDR2 FVKESK. This CDR3 comprises 14 residues.

The chain couples TRBV18 to TRBJ2-7; TRBD2 aligns across 9 bases. The CDR3 is 18 amino acids. V lost 0 bases, J lost 4 bases, and 13 bases stayed unmatched. Germline V gives CDR1 KGHSH, CDR2 LQKENI. The CDR3 sequence: CASSPPRVAGEVNYEQYF. The CDR3 coding sequence is TGTGCCAGCTCACCACCTCGGGTAGCGGGGGAGGTGAATTACGAGCAGTACTTC.

The chain has TRBV19 and TRBJ2-6, with TRBD2 as a possible D gene (6 bases). CDR1 and CDR2 from the germline V gene are LNHDA and SQIVND (reference sequence). The V gene lost 6 bases and the J gene lost 0 bases, with 15 bases spanning the gap. The CDR3 is 17 residues long. The CDR3 sequence: CASRRPAGGSGANVLTF. The CDR3 DNA reads as TGTGCCAGTAGAAGGCCCGCCGGGGGCTCTGGGGCCAACGTCCTGACTTTC.

The chain employs TRBV27 and TRBJ2-7; D ambiguous. V shed 5 bases and J shed 2 bases, with 13 bases lying between them. CDR1 is MNHEY and CDR2 is SMNVEV in the germline V gene (reference sequence). This CDR3 contains 14 residues. CDR3 sequence reads: CASSDLLKPYEQYF. The CDR3 coding sequence is TGTGCCAGCAGTGACTTGCTAAAACCCTACGAGCAGTACTTC.

This clone was counted a few times. The V call is TRBV6-6, the J call TRBJ2-7, with D unclear. The CDR3 runs to 14 residues. Trimming left V 2 bases short and J 1 base short, with 9 bases between. Germline-derived CDR1 and CDR2 are MNHNY and SVGAGI (reference sequence). CDR3 in amino acids: CASSYSEESYEQYF. The CDR3 DNA is TGTGCCAGCAGTTACAGTGAGGAGTCCTACGAGCAGTACTTC.

This chain uses TRBV27 with TRBJ2-7; D gene ambiguous. Germline loops: CDR1 MNHEY, CDR2 SMNVEV (reference sequence). V shed 0 bases and J shed 5 bases, with 11 bases lying between them. The CDR3 sequence is 14 residues long. The CDR3 sequence: CASSLSRGADEQYF. Written as DNA, the CDR3 is TGTGCCAGCAGTTTATCCCGAGGCGCGGACGAGCAGTACTTC.

This rearrangement joins TRBV4-3 to TRBJ2-7, with TRBD1 as a possible D gene (6 bases). The CDR3 has 14 residues. V was shortened by 1 base and J by 4 bases, with 11 bases between the two germline ends. Germline CDR1 and CDR2: LGHNA and YSLEER. The DNA for the CDR3 is TGCGCCAGCAGCCAAGCCACCAGGGGTTACGAGCAGTACTTC. The encoded protein is CASSQATRGYEQYF.

The genes are TRBV15 and TRBJ1-1, with 9 bases that match TRBD1. CDR3 size: 16 residues. The germline V gene has CDR1 LNHNV and CDR2 YYDKDF (reference sequence). V was clipped by 0 bases and J by 5 bases; unmatched bases: 7. For the CDR3, the DNA is TGTGCCACCAGCAGAGATCCCCAGACAGGGGGGACTGAAGCTTTCTTT. This codes for CATSRDPQTGGTEAFF.

This chain links TRBV19 with TRBJ2-7, with 9 nucleotides matching TRBD1. Unmatched junction bases numbered 9, after V lost 9 bases and J lost 3 bases. The CDR3 runs 14 residues. Germline CDR1 reads LNHDA; CDR2 reads SQIVND (reference sequence). CDR3 residues: CASLGQGGDYEQYF. In DNA, the CDR3 is TGTGCCAGCTTGGGACAGGGAGGGGACTACGAGCAGTACTTC.

CDR3 DNA sequence: TGTGCCAGCAGACCCTCCCTTTTCTCGCGTAGCAATCAGCCCCAGCATTTT. It encodes CASRPSLFSRSNQPQHF. This chain uses TRBV2 with TRBJ1-5; D not certain. The V end was cut by 6 bases, the J end by 0 bases, with 18 bases between. This CDR3 is 17 amino acids long. Germline loops: CDR1 SNHLY, CDR2 FYNNEI.

The chain combines TRBV6-5 with TRBJ2-3; 7 bases match TRBD1. The junction had 5 bases not matched to a gene; V was cut back by 5 bases and J by 3 bases. The CDR3 spans 14 residues. CDR1 is MNHEY, CDR2 SVGAGI, per germline. The CDR3 reads CASSHGQETDTQYF. The DNA for the CDR3 is TGTGCCAGCAGTCATGGACAGGAGACAGATACGCAGTATTTT.

The gene calls are TRBV7-3 and TRBJ2-1; D may be TRBD2 (5 bases). This CDR3 spans 14 amino acids. In germline, CDR1 is SGHTA, CDR2 FQGTGA. Deletions cut 2 bases from V and 9 bases from J, with 14 bases between. The CDR3 loop is CASSLELVGGEQFF. CDR3 sequence (DNA): TGTGCCAGCAGCTTAGAACTAGTCGGTGGTGAGCAGTTCTTC.